This section outlines one TCR beta chain sequence together with its context. These data come from a study of cytomegalovirus exposure and HLA in healthy donors. V was clipped by 3 bases and J by 4 bases; unmatched bases: 6. Germline CDR1 reads SGDLS; CDR2 reads YYNGEE. The CDR3 contains 15 residues. A 120-subject validation cohort, separate from the approximately 670-subject first cohort, supplied the donors. The protocol was immunoSEQ multiplex PCR, while the TCRdb copy is restricted to in-frame clones and leaves out a portion. The data show 110,000 to 150,000 clones, with roughly four fifths seen just once and about 1.5% held by the top ten.

Specimen: PBMCs. The source of this sequence is a woman aged 25 to 39 in good health and CMV-seronegative. The chain uses TRBV9 and TRBJ2-3, with 9 bases fitting TRBD2. The CDR3 is CASSESGGPSDTQYF. The CDR3, as DNA: TGTGCCAGCAGCGAAAGCGGGGGGCCCTCAGATACGCAGTATTTT.